These 30 T cell receptor beta chains originate from one sample sequenced in a study of cytomegalovirus exposure and HLA in healthy donors. The PCR ran on 60 Vbeta and 13 Jbeta primers. Here immunoSEQ multiplex PCR was the method, and the copy in TCRdb shows in-frame clones only, minus some. In the table there are about 160,000 clones, approximately 80% of which are singletons. The sample taken for sequencing was PBMCs. The origin of the receptors is a boy aged 2 to 10 in good health and CMV-seronegative.

A few counts support this clone. V is TRBV6-6 and J is TRBJ2-1; 8 positions agree with TRBD2. The V gene's germline CDR1 is MNHNY and CDR2 SVGAGI (reference sequence). The J segment lost 3 bases and the V segment lost 5 bases, leaving 3 bases of the junction unmatched. This CDR3 is built from 14 residues. DNA for the CDR3: TGTGCCAGCAGTCCCGGGAGGGTCTACAATGAGCAGTTCTTC. Translating gives CASSPGRVYNEQFF.

The rearrangement links TRBV5-1 to TRBJ2-4; D is perhaps TRBD1 (6 bases). Germline V gene data show CDR1 as SGHRS and CDR2 as YFSETQ. The CDR3 covers 16 residues. Deletions cut 0 bases from V and 0 bases from J, with 10 bases between. The CDR3 DNA reads TGCGCCAGCAGCTTGGGGGACACCCTAGCCAAAAACATTCAGTACTTC. It translates to CASSLGDTLAKNIQYF.

This clone was seen more than once but under ten times. This chain connects TRBV9 to TRBJ2-7; 9 bases map to TRBD2. The trim removed 3 bases at V and 3 bases at J, leaving 7 bases unmatched. The CDR3 loop spans 15 amino acids. The V gene's germline CDR1 is SGDLS and CDR2 YYNGEE. CDR3 residues: CASSALAGGIYEQYF. CDR3 in DNA: TGTGCCAGCAGCGCTCTGGCGGGAGGGATCTACGAGCAGTACTTC.

J is TRBJ1-2 and V is TRBV7-6, with D perhaps matching TRBD1 (5 bases). Per the germline V gene, CDR1 is SGHVS and CDR2 is FNYEAQ. The V gene lost 5 bases and the J gene lost 4 bases, with 11 bases spanning the gap. The CDR3 runs 13 residues. The CDR3 loop is CASSPLTAYGYTF. For the CDR3, the DNA is TGTGCCAGCAGCCCGTTGACAGCCTATGGCTACACCTTC.

The chain is built from TRBV4-3 and TRBJ1-6; D gene unclear. CDR3 size: 13 residues. CDR1 and CDR2 (germline): LGHNA, YSLEER. V was pared by 2 bases and J by 10 bases, with 9 bases between. The CDR3 nucleotides are TGCGCCAGCAGCCAACAGGCTGGGTCACCCCTCCACTTT. The encoded protein is CASSQQAGSPLHF.

The genes are TRBV27 and TRBJ2-3, with D possibly being TRBD2 (5 bases). CDR1 is MNHEY and CDR2 is SMNVEV in the germline V gene (reference sequence). The V and J ends lost 2 bases and 2 bases respectively, with 11 bases between them. This CDR3 spans 15 amino acids. In DNA form, the CDR3 reads TGTGCCAGCAGTTTAGAGGGAACTCCCACAGATACGCAGTATTTT. Its protein is CASSLEGTPTDTQYF.

The chain carries TRBV19 and TRBJ1-4; D gene uncertain. V was trimmed by 3 bases and J by 2 bases, leaving 19 bases between them. Germline V gene sequence: CDR1 LNHDA, CDR2 SQIVND (reference sequence). This CDR3 spans 18 amino acids. CDR3: CASSILGLTKGTNEKLFF. DNA of the CDR3: TGTGCCAGTAGTATTTTGGGTTTGACTAAAGGGACTAATGAAAAACTGTTTTTT.

This chain links TRBV7-9 with TRBJ2-7, with 7 bases fitting TRBD1. The CDR3 loop spans 17 amino acids. Germline V gene data show CDR1 as SEHNR and CDR2 as FQNEAQ (reference sequence). CDR3 in DNA: TGTTCCAGCAGCTCCGAAACACATCATCGCCAGGGGGATTGGCAGTACGTC. Its translation is CSSSSETHHRQGDWQYV.

The CDR3 sequence is CASRAWAVAGGREQFF. CDR3 coding DNA: TGTGCCAGCAGAGCCTGGGCGGTAGCGGGAGGCCGTGAGCAGTTCTTC. V is TRBV27 and J is TRBJ2-1, with 10 nucleotides matching TRBD2. The germline CDR1 and CDR2 sequences are MNHEY and SMNVEV (reference sequence). The CDR3 length is 16 residues. V shed 6 bases, J shed 9 bases, and the junction held 14 bases outside the gene matches.

This clone was detected only once. The chain links TRBV19 to TRBJ1-5; TRBD1 matches 9 bases. Germline V gene lookup returns CDR1 LNHDA and CDR2 SQIVND (reference sequence). Unmatched junction bases numbered 12, after V lost 8 bases and J lost 7 bases. The CDR3 is made up of 15 amino acids. The CDR3 nucleotides read TGTGCCAGTCGGGACAGGGAAGTTTGGGGCCAGCCCCAGCATTTT. Protein: CASRDREVWGQPQHF.

This chain joins TRBV19 and TRBJ2-1; the D gene is possibly TRBD2 (5 bases). The germline V gene encodes CDR1 LNHDA and CDR2 SQIVND (reference sequence). The CDR3 is 13 amino acids. V lost 4 bases and J 4 bases, leaving 8 bases between the germline ends. This CDR3 reads CASSTWEYNEQFF. Here the CDR3 DNA reads TGTGCCAGTAGTACATGGGAGTACAATGAGCAGTTCTTC.

This clone was found a few times. The chain joins TRBV7-2 to TRBJ1-2; perhaps TRBD1 as D (6 bases). The length of the CDR3 is 15 residues. V was pared by 5 bases and J by 0 bases, with 13 bases between. Per germline, CDR1 SGHTA and CDR2 FQGNSA. This CDR3 is CASSAYRTANYGYTF. CDR3 bases: TGTGCCAGCAGCGCTTACAGGACAGCTAACTATGGCTACACCTTC.

The chain couples TRBV6-1 to TRBJ1-5; 8 nucleotides match TRBD1. Germline V lookup: CDR1 MNHNS, CDR2 SASEGT. CDR3 length equals 19 residues. The ends lost 2 bases at V and 4 bases at J; junction bases unmatched: 16. CDR3 protein: CASSEHLPSRTGNNQPQHF. In DNA, the CDR3 is TGTGCCAGCAGTGAACATCTACCGTCGCGGACAGGGAATAATCAGCCCCAGCATTTT.

The chain employs TRBV19 and TRBJ2-3, with a tentative D call TRBD1 (5 bases). V was clipped by 4 bases and J by 4 bases, with 9 bases between them. The CDR3 runs 13 residues. CDR1 is LNHDA and CDR2 is SQIVND in the germline V gene (reference sequence). The CDR3 loop reads CASSRGSADTQYF. The CDR3 bases are TGTGCCAGTAGTAGGGGCAGCGCAGATACGCAGTATTTT. Based on the CDR3 plus reference TRBV19 and TRBJ2-3, the full variable domain is DGGITQSPKYLFRKEGQNVTLSCEQNLNHDAMYWYRQDPGQGLRLIYYSQIVNDFQKGDIAEGYSVSREKKESFPLTVTSAQKNPTAFYLCASSRGSADTQYFGPGTRLTVL.

The rearrangement joins TRBV6-6 to TRBJ2-1; 7 bases fit TRBD2. Germline lookup yields CDR1 MNHNY and CDR2 SVGAGI (reference sequence). CDR3 length: 16 amino acids. The V gene end was trimmed by 8 bases and the J gene end by 2 bases; junction bases not matched to a gene: 12. The CDR3 sequence: CASEKLGTTAYNEQFF. Written as DNA, the CDR3 is TGTGCCAGCGAAAAACTCGGGACTACCGCCTACAATGAGCAGTTCTTC.

This chain connects TRBV30 to TRBJ2-1, with 7 positions matching TRBD1. This CDR3 has 14 residues. Germline CDR1 is GTSNPN and CDR2 is SVGIG (reference sequence). After removal of 4 bases from V and 9 bases from J, the junction contained 12 bases not matched to a gene. The CDR3 DNA follows: TGTGCCTGGAACAGGGGACCAGGGATGATTGAGCAGTTCTTC. It translates to CAWNRGPGMIEQFF.

The V gene is TRBV29-1, the J gene TRBJ2-1; 11 nucleotides line up with TRBD2. The CDR3 is made up of 14 amino acids. The germline gives CDR1 SQVTM, CDR2 ANQGSEA. Losses at the gene ends were 6 bases for V and 8 bases for J; bases not matched to a gene: 9. The CDR3 DNA reads as TGCAGCGTCCAGGGTAGCGGGGGGGCAGATGAGCAGTTCTTC. Translation: CSVQGSGGADEQFF.

The V gene is TRBV5-1, the J gene TRBJ2-2; TRBD2 matches 9 bases. Germline lookup yields CDR1 SGHRS and CDR2 YFSETQ. This CDR3 has 16 residues. Trimming took 5 bases from V and 2 from J; bases not matched to a gene: 7. For the CDR3, the DNA is TGCGCCAGCAGTTTTTCGACTAGCGGCAACACCGGGGAGCTGTTTTTT. It specifies CASSFSTSGNTGELFF.

The V gene is TRBV5-6, the J gene TRBJ2-5; 7 positions match TRBD1. This CDR3 spans 16 amino acids. The germline gives CDR1 SGHDT, CDR2 YYEEEE. Unmatched junction bases numbered 9, after V lost 2 bases and J lost 2 bases. CDR3 region: CASSLQGSEGQETQYF. The CDR3 DNA is TGTGCCAGCAGCTTACAGGGGAGTGAAGGTCAAGAGACCCAGTACTTC.

This rearrangement joins TRBV4-1 to TRBJ1-6; the D is unclear. Germline values: CDR1 MGHRA, CDR2 YSYEKL. With 0 bases removed from V and 9 bases from J, the gap between germline ends came to 12 bases. CDR3 length equals 15 residues. CDR3 in amino acids: CASSQDLQAGSPLHF. The DNA for the CDR3 is TGCGCCAGCAGCCAAGATCTCCAGGCAGGTTCACCCCTCCACTTT.

This clone was observed once. The gene calls are TRBV6-1 and TRBJ1-2; D possibly corresponds to TRBD1 (5 bases). V was clipped by 2 bases and J by 7 bases, with 11 bases between them. Germline CDR1 MNHNS, CDR2 SASEGT. The CDR3 sequence is 13 residues long. In DNA form, the CDR3 reads TGTGCCAGCAGTGAAATGGGGGGGGGTGGCTACACCTTC. Translating it yields CASSEMGGGGYTF.

The chain uses TRBV18 and TRBJ2-3; D is undetermined. The CDR3 is 15 residues long. The V and J ends lost 3 bases and 5 bases respectively, with 15 bases between them. Germline loops: CDR1 KGHSH, CDR2 LQKENI. This CDR3 reads CASSPSASRVDTQYF. Written as DNA, the CDR3 is TGTGCCAGCTCACCGAGTGCTTCTCGGGTAGATACGCAGTATTTT. The full variable domain, its missing parts supplied by reference TRBV18 and TRBJ2-3, is NAGVMQNPRHLVRRRGQEARLRCSPMKGHSHVYWYRQLPEEGLKFMVYLQKENIIDESGMPKERFSAEFPKEGPSILRIQQVVRGDSAAYFCASSPSASRVDTQYFGPGTRLTVL.

The table lists this clone with a few counts. The rearrangement uses TRBV7-2 and TRBJ2-3; TRBD2 aligns across 12 bases. This CDR3 spans 18 amino acids. Germline V gene data show CDR1 as SGHTA and CDR2 as FQGNSA. The J segment lost 2 bases and the V segment lost 1 base, leaving 7 bases of the junction unmatched. The CDR3 DNA reads as TGTGCCAGCAGCTTAGGGTTCCGGACTAGCGGGACCACAGATACGCAGTATTTT. Translation: CASSLGFRTSGTTDTQYF.

The rearrangement joins TRBV5-4 to TRBJ2-1, with 7 bases lining up with TRBD2. This CDR3 comprises 16 residues. J was trimmed by 5 bases and V by 4 bases; bases with no gene match: 12. The germline V gene encodes CDR1 SGHNT and CDR2 YYREEE (reference sequence). DNA of the CDR3: TGTGCCAGCAGCCCGGTCGGGACTACCAGAAACAATGAGCAGTTCTTC. This gives the protein CASSPVGTTRNNEQFF.

In DNA, the CDR3 is TGTGCCAGCAGTGAAGTGCGGGAGCCCTACAATGAGCAGTTCTTC. Amino acid sequence: CASSEVREPYNEQFF. V gene TRBV2 combines with J gene TRBJ2-1, with TRBD2 matching 7 bases. Germline lookup yields CDR1 SNHLY and CDR2 FYNNEI. With 1 base clipped from V and 2 bases from J, the junction kept 2 bases outside the gene matches. CDR3 length equals 15 residues.

The chain couples TRBV2 to TRBJ2-1, with 11 bases fitting TRBD2. This CDR3 spans 15 amino acids. V trimming: 5 bases; J trimming: 4 bases; junction bases outside the gene matches: 4. The germline V gene encodes CDR1 SNHLY and CDR2 FYNNEI. The CDR3 here is CASSIAGGGYNEQFF. CDR3 coding DNA: TGTGCCAGCAGTATAGCGGGAGGGGGATACAATGAGCAGTTCTTC. Variable domain in full (rest from reference TRBV2 and TRBJ2-1): EPEVTQTPSHQVTQMGQEVILRCVPISNHLYFYWYRQILGQKVEFLVSFYNNEISEKSEIFDDQFSVERPDGSNFTLKIRSTKLEDSAMYFCASSIAGGGYNEQFFGPGTRLTVL.

The CDR3 loop reads CASTIRYAGRAQYF. CDR3 DNA sequence: TGTGCCAGCACAATCCGATATGCAGGGAGGGCCCAGTACTTC. The rearrangement uses TRBV11-3 and TRBJ2-5; 7 positions match TRBD2. Germline CDR1 reads SGHNT; CDR2 reads YENEEA. Trimming removed 7 bases from V and 9 bases from J; junction bases left unmatched: 14. The length of the CDR3 is 14 residues.

The chain recombines TRBV5-6 with TRBJ2-7; 10 bases line up with TRBD2. The V gene end was trimmed by 3 bases and the J gene end by 6 bases; junction bases not matched to a gene: 6. Germline V gene sequence: CDR1 SGHDT, CDR2 YYEEEE. This CDR3 has 14 residues. CDR3 coding DNA: TGTGCCAGCAGCTGGGGGACTAGCGACGGCGAGCAGTACTTC. As protein: CASSWGTSDGEQYF.

The rearrangement joins TRBV6-1 to TRBJ2-7; possible D gene TRBD1, 6 bases. Trimming shortened V by 6 bases and J by 7 bases, and 19 bases separated the two germline ends. The CDR3 is made up of 14 amino acids. Germline values: CDR1 MNHNS, CDR2 SASEGT. The DNA for the CDR3 is TGTGCCAGCAGACAAACAGGGTTATTACGGGAGCAGTACTTC. This sequence encodes CASRQTGLLREQYF.

The J gene is TRBJ1-5, the V gene TRBV12-5, with 10 bases aligning to TRBD1. Germline CDR1 LGHNT, CDR2 FRNRAP. The CDR3 length is 17 residues. The V gene end was trimmed by 9 bases and the J gene end by 0 bases; junction bases not matched to a gene: 11. This CDR3 reads CASARDRGNYSNQPQHF. CDR3 nucleotides: TGTGCTAGCGCTCGGGACAGGGGTAACTATAGCAATCAGCCCCAGCATTTT. Full variable domain (remainder filled in from reference TRBV12-5 and TRBJ1-5): DARVTQTPRHKVTEMGQEVTMRCQPILGHNTVFWYRQTMMQGLELLAYFRNRAPLDDSGMPKDRFSAEMPDATLATLKIQPSEPRDSAVYFCASARDRGNYSNQPQHFGDGTRLSIL.